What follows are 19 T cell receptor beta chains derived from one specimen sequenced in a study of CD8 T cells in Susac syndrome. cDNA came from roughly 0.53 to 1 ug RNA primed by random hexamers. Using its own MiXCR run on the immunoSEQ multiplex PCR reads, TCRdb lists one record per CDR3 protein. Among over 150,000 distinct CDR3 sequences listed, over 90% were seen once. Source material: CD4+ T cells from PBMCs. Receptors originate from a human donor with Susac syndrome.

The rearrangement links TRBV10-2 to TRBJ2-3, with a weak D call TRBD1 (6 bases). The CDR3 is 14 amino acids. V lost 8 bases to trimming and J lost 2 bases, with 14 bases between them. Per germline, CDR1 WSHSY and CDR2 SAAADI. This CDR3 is CASSDTGHTDTQYF. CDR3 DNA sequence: TGCGCCAGCTCTGACACAGGGCACACAGATACGCAGTATTTT.

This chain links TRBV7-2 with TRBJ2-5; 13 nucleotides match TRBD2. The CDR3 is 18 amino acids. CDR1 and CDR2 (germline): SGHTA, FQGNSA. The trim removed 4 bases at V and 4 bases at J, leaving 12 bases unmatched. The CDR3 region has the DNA TGTGCCAGCAGCTCGGGACTAGCGGGGTGGGGAGCGGGAGAGACCCAGTACTTC. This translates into CASSSGLAGWGAGETQYF.

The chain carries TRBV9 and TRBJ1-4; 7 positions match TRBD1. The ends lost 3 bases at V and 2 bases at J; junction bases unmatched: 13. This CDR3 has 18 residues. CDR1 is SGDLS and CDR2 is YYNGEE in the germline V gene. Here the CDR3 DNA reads TGTGCCAGCAGCGCAAACCCCGGGACAGAGGGGACTAATGAAAAACTGTTTTTT. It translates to CASSANPGTEGTNEKLFF. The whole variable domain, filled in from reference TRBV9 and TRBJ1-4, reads DSGVTQTPKHLITATGQRVTLRCSPRSGDLSVYWYQQSLDQGLQFLIQYYNGEERAKGNILERFSAQQFPDLHSELNLSSLELGDSALYFCASSANPGTEGTNEKLFFGSGTQLSVL.

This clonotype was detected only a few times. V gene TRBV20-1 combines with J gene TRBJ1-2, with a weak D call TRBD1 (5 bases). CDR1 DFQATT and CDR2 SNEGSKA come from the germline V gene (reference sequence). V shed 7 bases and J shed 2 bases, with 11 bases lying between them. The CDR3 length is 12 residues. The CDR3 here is CSVSGGNYGYTF. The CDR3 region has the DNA TGCAGTGTTTCGGGGGGGAACTATGGCTACACCTTC.

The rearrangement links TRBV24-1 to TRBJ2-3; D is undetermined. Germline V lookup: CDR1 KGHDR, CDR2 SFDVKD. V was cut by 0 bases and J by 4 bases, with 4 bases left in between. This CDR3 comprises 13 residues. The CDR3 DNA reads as TGTGCCACCAGTGATTTGCAGCCAGATACGCAGTATTTT. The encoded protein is CATSDLQPDTQYF.

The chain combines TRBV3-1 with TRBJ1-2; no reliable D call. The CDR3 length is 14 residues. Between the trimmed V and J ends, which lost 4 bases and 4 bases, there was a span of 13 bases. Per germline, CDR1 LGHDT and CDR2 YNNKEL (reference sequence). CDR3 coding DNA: TGTGCCAGCAGCCGACACCATGAGGGCTATGGCTACACCTTC. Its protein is CASSRHHEGYGYTF.

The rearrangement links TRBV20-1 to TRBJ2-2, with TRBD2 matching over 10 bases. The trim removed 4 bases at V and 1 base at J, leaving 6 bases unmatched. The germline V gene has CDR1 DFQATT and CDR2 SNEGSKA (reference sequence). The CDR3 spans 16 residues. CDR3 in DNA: TGCAGTGCTATCGCTAGCGGGGGAGAGAACACCGGGGAGCTGTTTTTT. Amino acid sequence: CSAIASGGENTGELFF.

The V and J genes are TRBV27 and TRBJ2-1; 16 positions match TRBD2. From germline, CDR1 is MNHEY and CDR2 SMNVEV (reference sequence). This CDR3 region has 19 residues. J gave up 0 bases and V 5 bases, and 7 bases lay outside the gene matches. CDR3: CASSPGTSGGGHSYNEQFF. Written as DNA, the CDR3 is TGTGCCAGCAGTCCGGGGACTAGCGGGGGGGGCCACTCCTACAATGAGCAGTTCTTC.

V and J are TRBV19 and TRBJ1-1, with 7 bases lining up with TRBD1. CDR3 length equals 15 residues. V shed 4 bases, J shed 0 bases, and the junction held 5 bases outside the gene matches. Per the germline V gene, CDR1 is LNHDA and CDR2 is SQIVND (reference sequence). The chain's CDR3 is CASSTPGGMNTEAFF. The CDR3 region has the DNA TGTGCCAGTAGTACCCCAGGGGGGATGAACACTGAAGCTTTCTTT.

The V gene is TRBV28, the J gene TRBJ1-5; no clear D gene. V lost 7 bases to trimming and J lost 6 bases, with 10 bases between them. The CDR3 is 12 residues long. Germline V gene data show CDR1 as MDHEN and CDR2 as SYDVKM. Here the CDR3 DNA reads TGTGCCAGCACCGCCGATCGTCAGCCCCAGCATTTT. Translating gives CASTADRQPQHF.

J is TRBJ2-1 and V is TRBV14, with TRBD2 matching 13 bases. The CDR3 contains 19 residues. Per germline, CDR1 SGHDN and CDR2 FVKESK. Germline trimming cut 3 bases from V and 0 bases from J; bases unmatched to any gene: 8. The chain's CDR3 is CASSQTSGGPYRSYNEQFF. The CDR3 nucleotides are TGTGCCAGCAGCCAGACTAGCGGGGGGCCATACCGCTCCTACAATGAGCAGTTCTTC.

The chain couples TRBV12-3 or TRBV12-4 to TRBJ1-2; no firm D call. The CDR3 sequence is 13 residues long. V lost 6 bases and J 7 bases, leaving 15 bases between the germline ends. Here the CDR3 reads CASSQDFMGGYTF. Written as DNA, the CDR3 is TGTGCCAGCAGCCAGGACTTCATGGGTGGCTACACCTTC.

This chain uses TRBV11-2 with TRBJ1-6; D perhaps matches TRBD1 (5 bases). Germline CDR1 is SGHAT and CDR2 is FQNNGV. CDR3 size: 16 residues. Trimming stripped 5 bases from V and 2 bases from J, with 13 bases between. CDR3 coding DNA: TGTGCCAGCAGCCGAGCCTTACAGGCCTATAATTCACCCCTCCACTTT. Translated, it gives CASSRALQAYNSPLHF.

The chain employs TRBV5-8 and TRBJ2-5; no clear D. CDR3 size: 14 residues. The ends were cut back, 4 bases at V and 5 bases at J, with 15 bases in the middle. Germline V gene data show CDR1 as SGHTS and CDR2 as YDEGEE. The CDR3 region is CASSPYPRTETQYF. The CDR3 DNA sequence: TGTGCCAGCAGCCCCTATCCCCGTACTGAGACCCAGTACTTC.

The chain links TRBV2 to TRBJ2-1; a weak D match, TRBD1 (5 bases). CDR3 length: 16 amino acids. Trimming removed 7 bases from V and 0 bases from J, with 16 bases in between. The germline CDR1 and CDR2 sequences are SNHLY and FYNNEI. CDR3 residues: CASTKETVSSYNEQFF. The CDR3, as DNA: TGTGCCAGCACTAAAGAGACAGTGAGCTCCTACAATGAGCAGTTCTTC. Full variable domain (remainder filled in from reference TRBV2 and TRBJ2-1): EPEVTQTPSHQVTQMGQEVILRCVPISNHLYFYWYRQILGQKVEFLVSFYNNEISEKSEIFDDQFSVERPDGSNFTLKIRSTKLEDSAMYFCASTKETVSSYNEQFFGPGTRLTVL.

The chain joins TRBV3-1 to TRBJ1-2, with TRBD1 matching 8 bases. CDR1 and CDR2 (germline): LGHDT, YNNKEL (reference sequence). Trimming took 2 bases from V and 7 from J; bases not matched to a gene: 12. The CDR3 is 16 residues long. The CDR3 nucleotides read TGTGCCAGCAGCCAAAAACGTGACAGGGGTTCACGTGGCTACACCTTC. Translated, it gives CASSQKRDRGSRGYTF.

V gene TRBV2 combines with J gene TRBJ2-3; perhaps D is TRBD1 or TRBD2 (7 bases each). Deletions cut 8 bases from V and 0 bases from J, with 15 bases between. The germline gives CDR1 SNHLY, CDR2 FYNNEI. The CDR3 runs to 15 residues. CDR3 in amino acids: CASRREGASTDTQYF. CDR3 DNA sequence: TGTGCCAGCCGGAGGGAGGGGGCGAGCACAGATACGCAGTATTTT.

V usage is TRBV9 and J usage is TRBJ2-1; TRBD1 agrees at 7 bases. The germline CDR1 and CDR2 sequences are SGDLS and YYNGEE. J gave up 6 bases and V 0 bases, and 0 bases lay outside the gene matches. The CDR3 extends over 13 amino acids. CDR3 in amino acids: CASSVAGGNEQFF. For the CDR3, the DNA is TGTGCCAGCAGCGTAGCAGGGGGCAATGAGCAGTTCTTC. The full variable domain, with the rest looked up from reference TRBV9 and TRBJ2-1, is DSGVTQTPKHLITATGQRVTLRCSPRSGDLSVYWYQQSLDQGLQFLIQYYNGEERAKGNILERFSAQQFPDLHSELNLSSLELGDSALYFCASSVAGGNEQFFGPGTRLTVL.

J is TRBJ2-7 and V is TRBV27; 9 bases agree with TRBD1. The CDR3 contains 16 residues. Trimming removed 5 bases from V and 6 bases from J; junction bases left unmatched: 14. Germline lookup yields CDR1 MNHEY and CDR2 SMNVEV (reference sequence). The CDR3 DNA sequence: TGTGCCAGCAGTCGCCGTCGGGGACAGGGTTCGGGCGAGCAGTACTTC. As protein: CASSRRRGQGSGEQYF.